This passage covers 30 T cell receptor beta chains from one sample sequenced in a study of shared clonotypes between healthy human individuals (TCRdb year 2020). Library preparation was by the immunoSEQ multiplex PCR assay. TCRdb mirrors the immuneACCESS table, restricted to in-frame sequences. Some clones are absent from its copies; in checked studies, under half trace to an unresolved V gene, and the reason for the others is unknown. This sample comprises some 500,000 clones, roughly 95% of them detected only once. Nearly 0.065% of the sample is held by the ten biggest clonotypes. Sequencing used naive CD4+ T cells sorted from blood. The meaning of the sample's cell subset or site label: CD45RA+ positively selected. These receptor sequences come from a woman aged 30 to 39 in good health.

CDR3 in amino acids: CASSFGTGRQETQYF. CDR3 bases: TGTGCCAGCAGCTTCGGGACAGGGAGACAAGAGACCCAGTACTTC. The V and J genes are TRBV7-9 and TRBJ2-5, with 9 bases that match TRBD1. Trimming at V came to 3 bases and at J to 2 bases, leaving 4 bases not matched to a gene. There are 15 residues in the CDR3. CDR1 SEHNR and CDR2 FQNEAQ come from the germline V gene (reference sequence). Full variable domain (remainder filled in from reference TRBV7-9 and TRBJ2-5): DTGVSQNPRHKITKRGQNVTFRCDPISEHNRLYWYRQTLGQGPEFLTYFQNEAQLEKSRLLSDRFSAERPKGSFSTLEIQRTEQGDSAMYLCASSFGTGRQETQYFGPGTRLLVL.

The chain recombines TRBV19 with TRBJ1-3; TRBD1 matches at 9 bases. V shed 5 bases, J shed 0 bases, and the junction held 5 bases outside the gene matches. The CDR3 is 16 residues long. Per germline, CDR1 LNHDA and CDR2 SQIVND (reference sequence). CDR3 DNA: TGTGCCAGTAGTGCGGGACAGGGCCGCTCTGGAAACACCATATATTTT. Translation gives CASSAGQGRSGNTIYF.

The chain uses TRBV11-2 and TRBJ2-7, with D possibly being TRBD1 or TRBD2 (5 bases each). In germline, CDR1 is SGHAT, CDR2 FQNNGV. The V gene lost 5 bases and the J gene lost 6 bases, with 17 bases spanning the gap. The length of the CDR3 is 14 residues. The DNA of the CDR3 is TGTGCCAGCAGCCCCGGGACGAACCGTGCCGAGCAGTACTTC. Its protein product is CASSPGTNRAEQYF.

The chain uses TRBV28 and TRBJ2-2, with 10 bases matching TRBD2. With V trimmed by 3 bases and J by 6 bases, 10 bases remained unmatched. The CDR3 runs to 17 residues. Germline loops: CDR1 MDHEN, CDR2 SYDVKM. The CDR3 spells CASSLETSGWEPGELFF. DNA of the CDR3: TGTGCCAGCAGTTTGGAGACTAGCGGGTGGGAACCCGGGGAGCTGTTTTTT.

As DNA, the CDR3 is TGTGCCAGCATGTCGGGAATCACTCTATCGGTAGGACAGCCCCAGCATTTT. This translates into CASMSGITLSVGQPQHF. V gene TRBV2 combines with J gene TRBJ1-5; D ambiguous. Trimming pared 7 bases from V and 7 bases from J, leaving 26 bases between. CDR3 length equals 17 residues. Per the germline V gene, CDR1 is SNHLY and CDR2 is FYNNEI.

The DNA of the CDR3 is TGTGCCAGCAGCATAGCGGGAGGGCCTTACAATGAGCAGTTCTTC. Protein sequence: CASSIAGGPYNEQFF. The V gene is TRBV5-4, the J gene TRBJ2-1, with 11 positions matching TRBD2. J was trimmed by 4 bases and V by 4 bases; bases with no gene match: 4. CDR1 and CDR2 (germline): SGHNT, YYREEE (reference sequence). The CDR3 runs 15 residues.

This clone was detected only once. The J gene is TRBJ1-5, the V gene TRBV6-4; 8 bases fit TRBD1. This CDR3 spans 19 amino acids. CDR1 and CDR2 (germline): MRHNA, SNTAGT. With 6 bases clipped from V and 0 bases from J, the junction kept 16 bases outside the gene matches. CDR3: CASRWFGTGPEFSNQPQHF. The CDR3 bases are TGTGCCAGCAGATGGTTTGGGACAGGCCCCGAATTTAGCAATCAGCCCCAGCATTTT.

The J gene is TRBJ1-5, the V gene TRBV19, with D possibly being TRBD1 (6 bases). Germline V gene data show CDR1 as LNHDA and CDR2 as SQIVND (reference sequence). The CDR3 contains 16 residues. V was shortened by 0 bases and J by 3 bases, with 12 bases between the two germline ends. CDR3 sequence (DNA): TGTGCCAGTAGTATAGACCCCGGACAGAACAATCAGCCCCAGCATTTT. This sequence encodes CASSIDPGQNNQPQHF. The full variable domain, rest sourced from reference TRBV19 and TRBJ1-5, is DGGITQSPKYLFRKEGQNVTLSCEQNLNHDAMYWYRQDPGQGLRLIYYSQIVNDFQKGDIAEGYSVSREKKESFPLTVTSAQKNPTAFYLCASSIDPGQNNQPQHFGDGTRLSIL.

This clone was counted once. The CDR3 here is CASSLGGLTDTQYF. Written as DNA, the CDR3 is TGTGCCAGCAGCTTAGGAGGGCTCACAGATACGCAGTATTTT. This chain joins TRBV11-2 and TRBJ2-3; the D gene is possibly TRBD2 (5 bases). The CDR3 sequence is 14 residues long. Germline V gene sequence: CDR1 SGHAT, CDR2 FQNNGV. Trimming took 1 base from V and 2 from J, leaving 7 bases between them.

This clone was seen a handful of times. Here the CDR3 reads CASERGGELFF. CDR3 bases: TGTGCCAGCGAAAGGGGCGGGGAGCTGTTTTTT. This sequence joins TRBV2 and TRBJ2-2; a weak D match, TRBD1 (5 bases). This CDR3 is built from 11 residues. CDR1 and CDR2 from the germline V gene are SNHLY and FYNNEI. The V end was cut by 8 bases, the J end by 7 bases, with 8 bases between.

This CDR3 is CAGSDRVGTDTQYF. Written as DNA, the CDR3 is TGCGCCGGATCGGACAGGGTGGGAACAGATACGCAGTATTTT. The chain joins TRBV4-1 to TRBJ2-3; TRBD1 aligns across 8 bases. The CDR3 sequence is 14 residues long. V was pared by 11 bases and J by 3 bases, with 10 bases of the junction left unmatched. Looked up from germline, CDR1 is MGHRA and CDR2 is YSYEKL.

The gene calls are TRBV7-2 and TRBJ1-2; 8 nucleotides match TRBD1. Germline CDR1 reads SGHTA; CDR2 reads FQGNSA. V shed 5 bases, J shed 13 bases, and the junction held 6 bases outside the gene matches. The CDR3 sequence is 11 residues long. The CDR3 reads CASSPNGQGTF. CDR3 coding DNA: TGTGCCAGCAGCCCAAACGGACAGGGCACCTTC.

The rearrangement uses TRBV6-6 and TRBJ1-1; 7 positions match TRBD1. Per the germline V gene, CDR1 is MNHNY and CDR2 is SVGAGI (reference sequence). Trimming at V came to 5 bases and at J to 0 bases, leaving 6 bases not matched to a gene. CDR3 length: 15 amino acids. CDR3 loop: CASSRDSNVNTEAFF. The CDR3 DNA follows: TGTGCCAGCAGTCGGGACAGTAACGTGAACACTGAAGCTTTCTTT.

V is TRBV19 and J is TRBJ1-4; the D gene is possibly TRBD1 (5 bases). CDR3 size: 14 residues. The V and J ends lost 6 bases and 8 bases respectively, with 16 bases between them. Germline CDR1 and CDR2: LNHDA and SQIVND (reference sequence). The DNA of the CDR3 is TGTGCCAGTAGGAGCCGGGGGTTCGGCGAAAAACTGTTTTTT. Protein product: CASRSRGFGEKLFF.

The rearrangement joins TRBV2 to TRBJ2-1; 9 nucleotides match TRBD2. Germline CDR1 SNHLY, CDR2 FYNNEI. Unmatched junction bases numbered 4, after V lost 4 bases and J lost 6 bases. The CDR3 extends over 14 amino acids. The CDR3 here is CASSATSGRNEQFF. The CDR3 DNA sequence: TGTGCCAGCAGTGCGACTAGCGGCCGCAATGAGCAGTTCTTC.

CDR3 region: CASTYSENQPQHF. Here the CDR3 DNA reads TGTGCCAGCACCTATTCGGAGAATCAGCCCCAGCATTTT. The chain couples TRBV2 to TRBJ1-5; D is unclear. The CDR3 sequence is 13 residues long. In germline, CDR1 is SNHLY, CDR2 FYNNEI. The V end was cut by 7 bases, the J end by 4 bases, with 11 bases between.

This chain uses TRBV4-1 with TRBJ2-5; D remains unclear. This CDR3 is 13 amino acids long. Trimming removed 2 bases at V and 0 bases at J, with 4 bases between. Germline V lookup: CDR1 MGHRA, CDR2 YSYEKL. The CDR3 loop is CASSQTDQETQYF. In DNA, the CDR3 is TGCGCCAGCAGCCAAACAGACCAAGAGACCCAGTACTTC.

CDR3 sequence reads: CASSVRGANTGELFF. The CDR3 DNA is TGTGCCAGCAGTGTTAGGGGAGCGAACACCGGGGAGCTGTTTTTT. The V gene is TRBV2, the J gene TRBJ2-2, with D tentatively TRBD1 or TRBD2 (5 bases each). The length of the CDR3 is 15 residues. V was shortened by 4 bases and J by 0 bases, with 9 bases between the two germline ends. Germline lookup yields CDR1 SNHLY and CDR2 FYNNEI.

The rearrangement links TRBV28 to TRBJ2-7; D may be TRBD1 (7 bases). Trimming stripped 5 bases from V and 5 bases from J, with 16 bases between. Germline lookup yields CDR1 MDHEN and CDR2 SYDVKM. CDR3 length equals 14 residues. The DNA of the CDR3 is TGTGCCAGCAGTCCAGGGGGAGGTTTACACGAGCAGTACTTC. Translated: CASSPGGGLHEQYF.

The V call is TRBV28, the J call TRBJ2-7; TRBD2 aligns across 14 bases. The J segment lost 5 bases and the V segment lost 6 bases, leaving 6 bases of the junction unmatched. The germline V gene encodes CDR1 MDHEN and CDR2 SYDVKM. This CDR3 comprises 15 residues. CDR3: CASRPGLAGVHEQYF. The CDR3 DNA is TGTGCCAGCAGACCGGGACTAGCGGGAGTGCACGAGCAGTACTTC.

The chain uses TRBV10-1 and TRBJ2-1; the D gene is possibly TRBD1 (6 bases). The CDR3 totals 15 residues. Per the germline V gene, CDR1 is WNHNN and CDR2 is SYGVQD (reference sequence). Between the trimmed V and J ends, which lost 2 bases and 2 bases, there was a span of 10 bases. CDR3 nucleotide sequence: TGCGCCAGCAGTGAGAACTGGGGGCCCTACAATGAGCAGTTCTTC. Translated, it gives CASSENWGPYNEQFF.

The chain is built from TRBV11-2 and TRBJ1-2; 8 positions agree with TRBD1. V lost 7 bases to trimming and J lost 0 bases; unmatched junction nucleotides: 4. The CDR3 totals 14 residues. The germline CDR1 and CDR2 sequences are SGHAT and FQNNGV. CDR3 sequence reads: CASKRDRTNYGYTF. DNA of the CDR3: TGTGCCAGCAAAAGGGACAGGACTAACTATGGCTACACCTTC.

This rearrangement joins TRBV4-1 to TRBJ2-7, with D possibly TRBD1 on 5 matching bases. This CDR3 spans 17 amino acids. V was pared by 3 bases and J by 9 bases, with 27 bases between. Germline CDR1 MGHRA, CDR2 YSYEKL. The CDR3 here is CASSHAPSGSLKGRQYF. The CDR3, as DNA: TGCGCCAGCAGCCACGCACCATCGGGCAGCCTTAAGGGGCGGCAGTACTTC.

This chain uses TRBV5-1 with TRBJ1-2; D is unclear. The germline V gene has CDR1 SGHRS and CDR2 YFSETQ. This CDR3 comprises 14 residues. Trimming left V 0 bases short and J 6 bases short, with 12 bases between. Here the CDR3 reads CASSLAGLINGYTF. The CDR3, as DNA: TGCGCCAGCAGCTTGGCCGGACTAATTAATGGCTACACCTTC.

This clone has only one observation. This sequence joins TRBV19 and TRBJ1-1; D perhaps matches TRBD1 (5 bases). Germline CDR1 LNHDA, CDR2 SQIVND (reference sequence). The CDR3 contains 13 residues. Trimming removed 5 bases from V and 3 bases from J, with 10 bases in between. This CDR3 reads CASSRGTHTEAFF. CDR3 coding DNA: TGTGCCAGTAGTCGGGGCACCCACACTGAAGCTTTCTTT.

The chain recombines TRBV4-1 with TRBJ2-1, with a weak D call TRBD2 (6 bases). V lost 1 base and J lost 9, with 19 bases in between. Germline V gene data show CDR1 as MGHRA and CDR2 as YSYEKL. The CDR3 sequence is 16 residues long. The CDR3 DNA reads TGCGCCAGCAGCCAAGGACGGGGACGGGGGAGCGGTGAGCAGTTCTTC. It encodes CASSQGRGRGSGEQFF.

This chain's CDR3 is CASSKGVGRRESNYGYTF. CDR3 bases: TGTGCCAGCAGCAAAGGGGTGGGCAGGCGCGAGAGCAACTATGGCTACACCTTC. The J gene is TRBJ1-2, the V gene TRBV9; tentative D call: TRBD1 (5 bases). This CDR3 has 18 residues. V was cut by 4 bases and J by 2 bases, with 24 bases left in between. Germline lookup yields CDR1 SGDLS and CDR2 YYNGEE.

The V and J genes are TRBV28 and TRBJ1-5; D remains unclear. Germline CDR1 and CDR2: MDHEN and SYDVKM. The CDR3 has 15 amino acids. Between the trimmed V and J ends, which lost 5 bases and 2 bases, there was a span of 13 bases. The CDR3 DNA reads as TGTGCCAGCAGTCTGCAACTTCGGGGCAATCAGCCCCAGCATTTT. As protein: CASSLQLRGNQPQHF.

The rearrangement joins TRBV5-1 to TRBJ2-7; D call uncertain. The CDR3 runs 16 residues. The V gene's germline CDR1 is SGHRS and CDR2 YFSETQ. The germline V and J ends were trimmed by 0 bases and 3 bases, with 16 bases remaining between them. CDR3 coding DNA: TGCGCCAGCAGCTTGGTCCCGGGCGTAAAGATCTACGAGCAGTACTTC. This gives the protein CASSLVPGVKIYEQYF.

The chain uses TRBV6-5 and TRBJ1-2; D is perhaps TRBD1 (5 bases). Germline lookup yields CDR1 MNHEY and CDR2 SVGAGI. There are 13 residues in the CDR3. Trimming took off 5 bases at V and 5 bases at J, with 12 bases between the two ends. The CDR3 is CASSRGPLYGYTF. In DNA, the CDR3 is TGTGCCAGCAGTAGGGGACCCTTATATGGCTACACCTTC.